These 12 T cell receptor beta chains share one sample of origin, sequenced in a study of cytomegalovirus exposure and HLA in healthy donors. Primers: 60 Vbeta forward and 13 Jbeta reverse. Clones were sequenced by immunoSEQ multiplex PCR, and TCRdb holds only the in-frame ones, with some missing. The sample has approximately 75,000 clones, 65% to 80% seen once. The sequencing sample was made of PBMCs. These TCRs come from a man aged 35-49 years in good health and CMV-seropositive.

This clone appeared a few times. The genes are TRBV9 and TRBJ1-5; D is unresolved. The ends were cut back, 3 bases at V and 4 bases at J, with 2 bases in the middle. Germline lookup yields CDR1 SGDLS and CDR2 YYNGEE. This CDR3 is built from 11 residues. CDR3 loop: CASSANQPQHF. CDR3 in DNA: TGTGCCAGCAGCGCGAATCAGCCCCAGCATTTT.

The V call is TRBV2, the J call TRBJ1-1; the D is unclear. The V and J ends lost 3 bases and 0 bases respectively, with 11 bases between them. This CDR3 has 15 amino acids. The germline V gene has CDR1 SNHLY and CDR2 FYNNEI. CDR3 sequence: CASSDEGAVNTEAFF. The CDR3 region has the DNA TGTGCCAGCAGTGACGAGGGTGCCGTGAACACTGAAGCTTTCTTT.

For the CDR3, the DNA is TGTGCCAGCAGCTTGGAGGCAGTCCAGGGAGATACGCAGTATTTT. Protein product: CASSLEAVQGDTQYF. The chain is built from TRBV5-6 and TRBJ2-3; TRBD1 is a possible D gene (5 bases). The V and J ends lost 0 bases and 5 bases respectively, with 13 bases between them. The CDR3 is 15 amino acids. Germline V gives CDR1 SGHDT, CDR2 YYEEEE.

In nucleotides, the CDR3 is TGTGCCAGCAGCTTAGGCGGTAGCTCATGGGCTTTCTTT. Its translation: CASSLGGSSWAFF. V is TRBV7-9 and J is TRBJ1-1; D gene uncertain. V was clipped by 1 base and J by 11 bases, with 14 bases between them. CDR3 length: 13 residues. Germline V gives CDR1 SEHNR, CDR2 FQNEAQ (reference sequence). Based on the CDR3 plus reference TRBV7-9 and TRBJ1-1, the full variable domain is DTGVSQNPRHKITKRGQNVTFRCDPISEHNRLYWYRQTLGQGPEFLTYFQNEAQLEKSRLLSDRFSAERPKGSFSTLEIQRTEQGDSAMYLCASSLGGSSWAFFGQGTRLTVV.

The rearrangement joins TRBV4-1 to TRBJ1-6; 7 bases align to TRBD1. The V segment lost 4 bases and the J segment 10 bases; nucleotides outside the gene matches: 13. The CDR3 has 16 amino acids. Germline V gene lookup returns CDR1 MGHRA and CDR2 YSYEKL. The CDR3 reads CASSLKTGQGNSPLHF. In DNA, the CDR3 is TGCGCCAGCAGCCTCAAGACAGGGCAGGGGAACTCACCCCTCCACTTT.

The chain employs TRBV9 and TRBJ2-3; TRBD2 agrees at 7 bases. CDR1 and CDR2 from the germline V gene are SGDLS and YYNGEE. J lost 3 bases, V lost 4 bases, and 5 bases had no gene match. The CDR3 length is 14 residues. CDR3 region: CASSSQAGTDTQYF. The CDR3 nucleotides read TGTGCCAGCAGCTCCCAAGCGGGGACAGATACGCAGTATTTT.

This clone is termed hyperexpanded. Other DNA sequences in the same sample also yield this CDR3. The rearrangement links TRBV11-3 to TRBJ2-7; weak D call: TRBD1 (7 bases). V was trimmed by 5 bases and J by 2 bases, leaving 16 bases between them. Germline CDR1 SGHNT, CDR2 YENEEA. The CDR3 contains 15 residues. The chain's CDR3 is CASSQRGRGAYEQYF. The CDR3 DNA reads as TGTGCCAGCAGCCAGAGGGGCAGGGGGGCCTACGAGCAGTACTTC.

The chain is built from TRBV5-1 and TRBJ2-3; D unresolved. The CDR3 totals 11 residues. CDR1 and CDR2 (germline): SGHRS, YFSETQ. Deletions cut 4 bases from V and 6 bases from J, with 6 bases between. The CDR3 coding sequence is TGCGCCAGCAGCCTGGCTGATACGCAGTATTTT. As protein: CASSLADTQYF.

CDR3 nucleotide sequence: TGTGCCACCAGCAGAGATAGGACATTGAACACTGAAGCTTTCTTT. The encoded protein is CATSRDRTLNTEAFF. This sequence joins TRBV15 and TRBJ1-1; a weak D match, TRBD1 (5 bases). The CDR3 runs to 15 residues. V was cut by 0 bases and J by 0 bases, with 8 bases left in between. Per germline, CDR1 LNHNV and CDR2 YYDKDF (reference sequence). Drawing the rest from reference TRBV15 and TRBJ1-1, the complete variable domain is DAMVIQNPRYQVTQFGKPVTLSCSQTLNHNVMYWYQQKSSQAPKLLFHYYDKDFNNEADTPDNFQSRRPNTSFCFLDIRSPGLGDTAMYLCATSRDRTLNTEAFFGQGTRLTVV.

This chain uses TRBV20-1 with TRBJ2-5; no clear D gene. The V gene's germline CDR1 is DFQATT and CDR2 SNEGSKA (reference sequence). The V end was cut by 2 bases, the J end by 4 bases, with 5 bases between. This CDR3 has 11 residues. The CDR3 DNA is TGCAGTGCTAGACACGGAGAGACCCAGTACTTC. Protein sequence: CSARHGETQYF.

As for this clone: Mismatch with germline at one junction end may stem from a read error. The chain carries TRBV7-7 and TRBJ1-4, with D possibly matching TRBD1 (5 bases). This CDR3 spans 13 amino acids. Per the germline V gene, CDR1 is SSHAT and CDR2 is FNYEAQ (reference sequence). Here the CDR3 DNA reads TGTGCTAGCAGCTTAGGGCCAGGGGAAAAACTGTTTTTT. Translated: CASSLGPGEKLFF.

The chain couples TRBV6-6 to TRBJ2-5, with TRBD2 matching 12 bases. Losses at the gene ends were 1 base for V and 4 bases for J; bases not matched to a gene: 4. This CDR3 is 16 amino acids long. Germline V gene data show CDR1 as MNHNY and CDR2 as SVGAGI (reference sequence). CDR3 region: CASSYYGLAGPETQYF. In DNA, the CDR3 is TGTGCCAGCAGTTACTACGGACTAGCGGGGCCAGAGACCCAGTACTTC.